This T cell receptor (beta chain) is from a study of control samples from healthy donors and cancer patients. Assay: immunoSEQ multiplex PCR; the TCRdb copy retains only in-frame clones and omits some. Here the sample spans some 410,000 clones, approximately 92% being singletons. The germline V and J ends were trimmed by 0 bases and 7 bases, with 12 bases remaining between them. The CDR3 has 15 amino acids. From germline, CDR1 is SNHLY and CDR2 FYNNEI. Sequenced sample: PBMCs. The V and J genes are TRBV2 and TRBJ1-4; possibly TRBD1 for D (5 bases). The sequence was obtained from a man in his forties or fifties with head and neck cancer. The CDR3 region has the DNA TGTGCCAGCAGTGAAGCAGGGGCGCGGGGTGAAAAACTGTTTTTT. It specifies CASSEAGARGEKLFF.